This T cell receptor (beta chain) was identified in a study of CD8 T cells in ankylosing spondylitis. The study's findings and limits: Ankylosing spondylitis blood appeared to carry a characteristic TCR beta motif of several highly homologous variants.

CDR1 and CDR2 (germline): SEHNR, FQNEAQ (reference sequence). Trimming pared 4 bases from V and 0 bases from J, leaving 9 bases between. The CDR3 contains 14 residues. This clonotype was detected many times. What it binds is not known. TCRdb redid the calling of the 5' RACE reads with MiXCR, one entry per CDR3 protein. The repertoire holds approximately 520,000 distinct CDR3 sequences, with about 5% as singletons. The chain employs TRBV7-9 and TRBJ1-1; D ambiguous. Input material: blood, either unsorted or a sorted T cell fraction (not recorded which). This clonotype originated in a male donor with ankylosing spondylitis. CDR3: CASSSREMNTEAFF. CDR3 coding DNA: TGTGCCAGCAGCTCGAGGGAGATGAACACTGAAGCTTTCTTT.